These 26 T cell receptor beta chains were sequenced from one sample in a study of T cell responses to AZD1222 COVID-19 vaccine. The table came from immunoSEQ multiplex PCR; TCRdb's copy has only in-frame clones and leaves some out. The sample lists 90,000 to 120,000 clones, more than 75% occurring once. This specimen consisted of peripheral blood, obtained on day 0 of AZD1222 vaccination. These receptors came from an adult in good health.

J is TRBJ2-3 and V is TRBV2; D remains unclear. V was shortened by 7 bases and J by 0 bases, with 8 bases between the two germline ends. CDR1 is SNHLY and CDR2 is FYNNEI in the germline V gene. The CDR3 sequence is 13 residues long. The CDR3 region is CASNLLSTDTQYF. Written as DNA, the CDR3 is TGTGCCAGCAATTTGTTGAGCACAGATACGCAGTATTTT. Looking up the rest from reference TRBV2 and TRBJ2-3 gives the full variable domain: EPEVTQTPSHQVTQMGQEVILRCVPISNHLYFYWYRQILGQKVEFLVSFYNNEISEKSEIFDDQFSVERPDGSNFTLKIRSTKLEDSAMYFCASNLLSTDTQYFGPGTRLTVL.

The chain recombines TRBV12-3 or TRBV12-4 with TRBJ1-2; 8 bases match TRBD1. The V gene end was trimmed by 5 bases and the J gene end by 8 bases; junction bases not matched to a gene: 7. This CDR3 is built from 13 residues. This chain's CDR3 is CASSDGQGGGYTF. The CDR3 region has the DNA TGTGCCAGCAGTGATGGACAGGGAGGGGGCTACACCTTC.

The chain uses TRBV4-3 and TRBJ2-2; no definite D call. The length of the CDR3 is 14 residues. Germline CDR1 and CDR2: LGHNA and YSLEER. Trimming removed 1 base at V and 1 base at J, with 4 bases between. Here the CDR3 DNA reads TGCGCCAGCAGCCAAGGGCAGAACACCGGGGAGCTGTTTTTT. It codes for CASSQGQNTGELFF.

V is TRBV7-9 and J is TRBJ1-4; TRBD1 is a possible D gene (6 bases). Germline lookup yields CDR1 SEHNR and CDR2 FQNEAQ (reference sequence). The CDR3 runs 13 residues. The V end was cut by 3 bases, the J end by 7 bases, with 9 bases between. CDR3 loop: CASSLTGPEKLFF. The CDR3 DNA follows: TGTGCCAGCAGCTTGACAGGCCCTGAAAAACTGTTTTTT.

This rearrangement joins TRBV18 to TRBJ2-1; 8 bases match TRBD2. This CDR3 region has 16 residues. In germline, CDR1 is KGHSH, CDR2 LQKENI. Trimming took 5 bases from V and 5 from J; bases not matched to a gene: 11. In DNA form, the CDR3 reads TGTGCCAGCTCAATTCTACTAGCGGAGGACCACAATGAGCAGTTCTTC. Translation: CASSILLAEDHNEQFF.

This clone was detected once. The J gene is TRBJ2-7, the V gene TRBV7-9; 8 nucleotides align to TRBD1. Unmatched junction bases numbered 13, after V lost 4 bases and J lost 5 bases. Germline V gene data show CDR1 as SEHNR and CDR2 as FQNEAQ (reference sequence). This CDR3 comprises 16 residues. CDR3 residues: CASSSRQGPTQHEQYF. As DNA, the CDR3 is TGTGCCAGCAGCTCCCGACAGGGGCCTACGCAGCACGAGCAGTACTTC. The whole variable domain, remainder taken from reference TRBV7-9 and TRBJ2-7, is DTGVSQNPRHKITKRGQNVTFRCDPISEHNRLYWYRQTLGQGPEFLTYFQNEAQLEKSRLLSDRFSAERPKGSFSTLEIQRTEQGDSAMYLCASSSRQGPTQHEQYFGPGTRLTVT.

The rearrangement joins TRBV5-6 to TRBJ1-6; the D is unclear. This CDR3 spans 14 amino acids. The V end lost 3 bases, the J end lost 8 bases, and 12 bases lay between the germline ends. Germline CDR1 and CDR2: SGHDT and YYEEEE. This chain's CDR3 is CASSSRGPHSPLHF. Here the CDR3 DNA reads TGTGCCAGCAGCTCCCGGGGTCCCCATTCACCCCTCCACTTT.

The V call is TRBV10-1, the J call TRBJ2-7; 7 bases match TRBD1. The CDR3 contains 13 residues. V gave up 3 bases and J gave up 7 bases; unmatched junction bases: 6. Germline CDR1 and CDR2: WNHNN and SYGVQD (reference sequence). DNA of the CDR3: TGCGCCAGCAGTGAATTGTGGACAGGAGAGCAGTACTTC. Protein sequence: CASSELWTGEQYF.

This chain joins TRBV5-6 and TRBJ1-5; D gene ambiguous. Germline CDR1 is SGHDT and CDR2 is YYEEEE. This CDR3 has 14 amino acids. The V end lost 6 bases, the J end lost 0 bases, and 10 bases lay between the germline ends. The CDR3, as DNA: TGTGCCAGCACCGAAAAAAGTAGCAATCAGCCCCAGCATTTT. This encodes CASTEKSSNQPQHF.

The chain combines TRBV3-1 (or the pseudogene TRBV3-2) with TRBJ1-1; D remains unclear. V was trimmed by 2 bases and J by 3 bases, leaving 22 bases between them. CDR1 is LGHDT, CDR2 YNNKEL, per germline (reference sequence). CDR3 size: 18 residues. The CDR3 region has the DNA TGTGCCAGCAGCCAATTTCTAGGAGGACCCCCCGAGGACACTGAAGCTTTCTTT. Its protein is CASSQFLGGPPEDTEAFF.

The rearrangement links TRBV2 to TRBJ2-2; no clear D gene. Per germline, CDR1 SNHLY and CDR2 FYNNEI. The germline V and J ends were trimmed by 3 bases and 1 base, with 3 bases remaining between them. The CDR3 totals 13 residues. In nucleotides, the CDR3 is TGTGCCAGCAGTGAGAAGAACACCGGGGAGCTGTTTTTT. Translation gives CASSEKNTGELFF.

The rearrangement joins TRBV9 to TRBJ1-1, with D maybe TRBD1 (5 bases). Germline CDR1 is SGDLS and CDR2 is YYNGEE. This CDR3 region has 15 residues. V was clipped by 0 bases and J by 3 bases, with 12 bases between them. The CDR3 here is CASSVDLQVDTEAFF. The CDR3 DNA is TGTGCCAGCAGCGTAGATTTACAGGTCGACACTGAAGCTTTCTTT.

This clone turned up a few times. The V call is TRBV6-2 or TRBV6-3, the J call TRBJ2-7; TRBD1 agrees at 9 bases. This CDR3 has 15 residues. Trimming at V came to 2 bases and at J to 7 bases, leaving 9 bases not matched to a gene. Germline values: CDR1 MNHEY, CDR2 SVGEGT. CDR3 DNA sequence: TGTGCCAGCAGTTACGCCCCGGACAGGGGTAAAGAGCAGTACTTC. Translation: CASSYAPDRGKEQYF.

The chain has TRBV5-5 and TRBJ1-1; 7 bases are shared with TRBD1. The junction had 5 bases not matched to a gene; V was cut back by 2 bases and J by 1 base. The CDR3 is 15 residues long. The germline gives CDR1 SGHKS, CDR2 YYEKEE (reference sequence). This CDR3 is CASSFLPGGNTEAFF. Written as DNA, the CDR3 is TGTGCCAGCAGCTTCTTGCCAGGGGGGAACACTGAAGCTTTCTTT.

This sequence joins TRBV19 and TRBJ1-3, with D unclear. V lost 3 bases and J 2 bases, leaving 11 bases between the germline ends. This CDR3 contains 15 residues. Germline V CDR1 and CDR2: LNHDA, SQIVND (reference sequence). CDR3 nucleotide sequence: TGTGCCAGTAGTATCTCTCCAGGAACTGGAAACACCATATATTTT. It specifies CASSISPGTGNTIYF.

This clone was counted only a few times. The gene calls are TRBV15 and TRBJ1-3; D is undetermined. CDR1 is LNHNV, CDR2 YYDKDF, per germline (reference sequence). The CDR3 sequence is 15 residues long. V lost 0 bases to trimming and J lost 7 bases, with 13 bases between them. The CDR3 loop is CATSRDWRARNTIYF. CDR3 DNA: TGTGCCACCAGCAGAGATTGGAGGGCGCGGAACACCATATATTTT.

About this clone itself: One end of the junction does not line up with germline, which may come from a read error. This CDR3 reads CASSLGGQSFNEQFF. The CDR3 DNA reads TGTGCCAGCAGCTTAGGGGGACAGTCCTTCAATGAGCAGTTCTTC. The rearrangement joins TRBV7-2 to TRBJ2-1; TRBD1 agrees at 7 bases. This CDR3 spans 15 amino acids. The germline CDR1 and CDR2 sequences are SGHTA and FQGNSA.

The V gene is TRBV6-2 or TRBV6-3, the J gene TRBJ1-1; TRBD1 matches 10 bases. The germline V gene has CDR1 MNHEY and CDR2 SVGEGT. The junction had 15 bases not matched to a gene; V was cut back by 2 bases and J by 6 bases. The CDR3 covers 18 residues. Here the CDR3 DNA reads TGTGCCAGCAGTTACACAGGGACAGGGGATTATGGGGTCGCTGAAGCTTTCTTT. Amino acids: CASSYTGTGDYGVAEAFF.

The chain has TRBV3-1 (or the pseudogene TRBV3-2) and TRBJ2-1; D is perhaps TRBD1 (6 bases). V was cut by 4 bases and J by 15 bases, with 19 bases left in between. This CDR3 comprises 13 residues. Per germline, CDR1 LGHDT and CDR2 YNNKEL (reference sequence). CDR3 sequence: CASSPGTWDKPFF. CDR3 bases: TGTGCCAGCAGCCCCGGAACCTGGGACAAGCCGTTCTTC.

For the CDR3, the DNA is TGTGCCAGCAATTATCCCCCCACTGAAGCTTTCTTT. It is translated as CASNYPPTEAFF. The V gene is TRBV6-5, the J gene TRBJ1-1; the D is unclear. Trimming cost V 7 bases and J 4 bases, with 10 bases left between them. The CDR3 has 12 residues. CDR1 and CDR2 (germline): MNHEY, SVGAGI.

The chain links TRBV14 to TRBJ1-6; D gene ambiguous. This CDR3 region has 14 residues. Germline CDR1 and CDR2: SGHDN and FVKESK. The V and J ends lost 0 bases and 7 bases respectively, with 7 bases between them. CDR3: CASSQEAGNSPLHF. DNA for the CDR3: TGTGCCAGCAGCCAAGAGGCGGGAAATTCACCCCTCCACTTT.

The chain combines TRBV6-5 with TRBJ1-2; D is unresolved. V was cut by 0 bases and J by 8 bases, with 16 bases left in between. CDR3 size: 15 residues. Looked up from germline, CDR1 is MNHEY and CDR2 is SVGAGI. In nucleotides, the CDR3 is TGTGCCAGCAGTTACTCCTGGCGGCGGCCGGGGGGCTACACCTTC. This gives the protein CASSYSWRRPGGYTF.

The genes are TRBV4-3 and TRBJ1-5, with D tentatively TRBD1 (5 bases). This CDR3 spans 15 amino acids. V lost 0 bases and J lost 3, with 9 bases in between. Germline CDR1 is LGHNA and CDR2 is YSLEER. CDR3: CASSQDLGPNQPQHF. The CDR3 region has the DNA TGCGCCAGCAGCCAAGACTTGGGACCCAATCAGCCCCAGCATTTT.

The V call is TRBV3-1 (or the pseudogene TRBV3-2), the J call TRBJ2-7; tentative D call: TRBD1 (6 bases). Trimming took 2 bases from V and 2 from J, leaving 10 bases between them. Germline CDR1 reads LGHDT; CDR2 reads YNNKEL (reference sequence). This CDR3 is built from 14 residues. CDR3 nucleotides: TGTGCCAGCAGCCAACAAACAGGGCCCTACGAGCAGTACTTC. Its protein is CASSQQTGPYEQYF.

The CDR3 loop reads CAIRSLPLGNTQYF. The CDR3 nucleotides are TGTGCCATCCGGTCTCTGCCCCTGGGGAATACGCAGTATTTT. V is TRBV10-3 and J is TRBJ2-3; no reliable D call. CDR1 is ENHRY, CDR2 SYGVKD, per germline. With 8 bases removed from V and 7 bases from J, the gap between germline ends came to 19 bases. The CDR3 totals 14 residues.

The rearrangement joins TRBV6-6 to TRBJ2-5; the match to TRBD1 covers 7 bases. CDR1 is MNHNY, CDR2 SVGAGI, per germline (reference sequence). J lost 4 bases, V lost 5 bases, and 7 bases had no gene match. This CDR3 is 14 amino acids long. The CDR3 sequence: CASSQRGRGETQYF. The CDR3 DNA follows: TGTGCCAGCAGTCAGAGGGGGCGCGGAGAGACCCAGTACTTC.